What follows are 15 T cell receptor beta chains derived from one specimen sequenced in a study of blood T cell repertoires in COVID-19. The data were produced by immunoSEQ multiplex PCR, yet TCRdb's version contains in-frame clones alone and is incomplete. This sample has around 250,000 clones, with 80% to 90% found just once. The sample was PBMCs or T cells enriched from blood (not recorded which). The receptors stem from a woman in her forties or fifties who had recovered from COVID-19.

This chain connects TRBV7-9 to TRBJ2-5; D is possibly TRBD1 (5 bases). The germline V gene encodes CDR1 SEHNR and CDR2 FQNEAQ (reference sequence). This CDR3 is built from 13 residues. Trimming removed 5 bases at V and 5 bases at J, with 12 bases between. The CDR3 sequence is CASSPSGRETQYF. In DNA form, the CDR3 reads TGTGCCAGCAGCCCTTCAGGGCGGGAGACCCAGTACTTC. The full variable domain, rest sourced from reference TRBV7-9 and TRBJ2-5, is DTGVSQNPRHKITKRGQNVTFRCDPISEHNRLYWYRQTLGQGPEFLTYFQNEAQLEKSRLLSDRFSAERPKGSFSTLEIQRTEQGDSAMYLCASSPSGRETQYFGPGTRLLVL.

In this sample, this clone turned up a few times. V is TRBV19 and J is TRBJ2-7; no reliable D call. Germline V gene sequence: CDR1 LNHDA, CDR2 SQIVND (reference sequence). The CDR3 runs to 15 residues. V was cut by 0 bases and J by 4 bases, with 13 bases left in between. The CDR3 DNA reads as TGTGCCAGTAGTATAGATCATGCAGGTGGGTACGAGCAGTACTTC. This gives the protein CASSIDHAGGYEQYF. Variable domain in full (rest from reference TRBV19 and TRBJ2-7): DGGITQSPKYLFRKEGQNVTLSCEQNLNHDAMYWYRQDPGQGLRLIYYSQIVNDFQKGDIAEGYSVSREKKESFPLTVTSAQKNPTAFYLCASSIDHAGGYEQYFGPGTRLTVT.

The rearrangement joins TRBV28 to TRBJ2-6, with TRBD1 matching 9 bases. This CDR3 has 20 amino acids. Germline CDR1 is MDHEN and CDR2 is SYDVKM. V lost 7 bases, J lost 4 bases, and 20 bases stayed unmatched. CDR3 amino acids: CASTLALRDREPLGANVLTF. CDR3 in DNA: TGTGCCAGCACCTTGGCCCTCCGGGACAGGGAACCGCTAGGGGCCAACGTCCTGACTTTC.

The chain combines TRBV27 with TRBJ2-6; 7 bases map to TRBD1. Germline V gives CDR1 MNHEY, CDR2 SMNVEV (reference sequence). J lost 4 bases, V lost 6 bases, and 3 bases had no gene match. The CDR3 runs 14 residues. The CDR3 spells CASSTGAGANVLTF. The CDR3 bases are TGTGCCAGCAGCACAGGGGCCGGGGCCAACGTCCTGACTTTC.

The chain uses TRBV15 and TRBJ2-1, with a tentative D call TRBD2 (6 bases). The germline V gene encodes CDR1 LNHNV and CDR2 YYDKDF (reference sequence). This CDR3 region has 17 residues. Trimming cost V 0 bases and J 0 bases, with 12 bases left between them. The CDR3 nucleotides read TGTGCCACCAGCAGAGAGGGAGGTCGGGGCTCCTACAATGAGCAGTTCTTC. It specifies CATSREGGRGSYNEQFF.

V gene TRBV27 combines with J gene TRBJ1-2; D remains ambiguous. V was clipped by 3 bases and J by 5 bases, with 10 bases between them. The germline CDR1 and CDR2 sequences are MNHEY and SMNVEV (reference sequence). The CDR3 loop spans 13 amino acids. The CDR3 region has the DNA TGTGCCAGCAGTTTGAGACACCCATATGGCTACACCTTC. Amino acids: CASSLRHPYGYTF.

The CDR3 DNA is TGTGCCAGCAAGGGGACAGCCGACGAAAACACTGAAGCTTTCTTT. Translation: CASKGTADENTEAFF. This chain joins TRBV28 and TRBJ1-1; TRBD1 agrees at 7 bases. CDR1 is MDHEN, CDR2 SYDVKM, per germline. With V trimmed by 7 bases and J by 2 bases, 10 bases remained unmatched. This CDR3 contains 15 residues.

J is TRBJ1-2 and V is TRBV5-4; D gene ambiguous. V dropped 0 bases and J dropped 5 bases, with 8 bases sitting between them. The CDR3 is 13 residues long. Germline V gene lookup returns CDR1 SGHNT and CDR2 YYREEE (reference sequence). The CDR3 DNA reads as TGTGCCAGCAGCTTGGGTCAGTGGTATGGCTACACCTTC. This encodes CASSLGQWYGYTF.

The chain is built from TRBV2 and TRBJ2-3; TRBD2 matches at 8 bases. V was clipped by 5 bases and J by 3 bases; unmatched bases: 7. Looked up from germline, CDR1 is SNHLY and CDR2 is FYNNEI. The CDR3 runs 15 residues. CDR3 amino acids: CASSFTGGRTDTQYF. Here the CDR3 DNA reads TGTGCCAGCAGTTTCACGGGAGGGAGGACAGATACGCAGTATTTT. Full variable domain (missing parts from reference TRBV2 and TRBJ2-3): EPEVTQTPSHQVTQMGQEVILRCVPISNHLYFYWYRQILGQKVEFLVSFYNNEISEKSEIFDDQFSVERPDGSNFTLKIRSTKLEDSAMYFCASSFTGGRTDTQYFGPGTRLTVL.

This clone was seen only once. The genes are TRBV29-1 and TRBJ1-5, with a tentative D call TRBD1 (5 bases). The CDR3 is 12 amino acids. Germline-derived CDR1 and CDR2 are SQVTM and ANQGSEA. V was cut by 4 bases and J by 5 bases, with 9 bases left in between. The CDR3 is CSVGGVDQPQHF. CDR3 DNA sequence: TGCAGCGTTGGGGGCGTCGATCAGCCCCAGCATTTT.

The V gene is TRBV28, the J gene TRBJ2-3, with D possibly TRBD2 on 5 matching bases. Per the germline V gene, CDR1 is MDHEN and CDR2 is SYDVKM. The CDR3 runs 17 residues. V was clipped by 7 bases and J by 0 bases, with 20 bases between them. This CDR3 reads CASTSIKRLTSTDTQYF. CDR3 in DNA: TGTGCCAGCACTTCAATCAAGCGGTTAACTAGCACAGATACGCAGTATTTT.

Here the CDR3 DNA reads TGTGCCTCGGTCGGGGTAGGCTATGGCTACACCTTC. Its translation is CASVGVGYGYTF. The chain combines TRBV2 with TRBJ1-2; D uncertain. This CDR3 comprises 12 residues. In germline, CDR1 is SNHLY, CDR2 FYNNEI. V was cut by 11 bases and J by 4 bases, with 14 bases left in between.

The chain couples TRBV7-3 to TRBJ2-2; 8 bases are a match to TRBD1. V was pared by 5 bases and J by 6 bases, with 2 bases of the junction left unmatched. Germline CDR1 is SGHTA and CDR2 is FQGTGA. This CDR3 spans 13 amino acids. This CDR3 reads CASSPQGAGELFF. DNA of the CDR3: TGTGCCAGCAGCCCACAGGGGGCCGGGGAGCTGTTTTTT.

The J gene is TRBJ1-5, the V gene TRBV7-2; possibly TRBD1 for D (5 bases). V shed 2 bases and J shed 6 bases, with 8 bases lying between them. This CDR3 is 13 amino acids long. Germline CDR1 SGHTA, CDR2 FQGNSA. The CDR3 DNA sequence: TGTGCCAGCAGCTTAATAAGGGGTCAGCCCCAGCATTTT. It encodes CASSLIRGQPQHF. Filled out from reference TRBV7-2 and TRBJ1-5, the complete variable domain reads GAGVSQSPSNKVTEKGKDVELRCDPISGHTALYWYRQSLGQGLEFLIYFQGNSAPDKSGLPSDRFSAERTGGSVSTLTIQRTQQEDSAVYLCASSLIRGQPQHFGDGTRLSIL.

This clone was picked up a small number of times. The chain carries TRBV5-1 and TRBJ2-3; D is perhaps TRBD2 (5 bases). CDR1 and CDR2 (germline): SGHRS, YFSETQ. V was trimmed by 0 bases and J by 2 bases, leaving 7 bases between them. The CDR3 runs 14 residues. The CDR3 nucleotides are TGCGCCAGCAGCTTGGTAGCGACCACAGATACGCAGTATTTT. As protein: CASSLVATTDTQYF. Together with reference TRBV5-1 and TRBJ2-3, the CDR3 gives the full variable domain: KAGVTQTPRYLIKTRGQQVTLSCSPISGHRSVSWYQQTPGQGLQFLFEYFSETQRNKGNFPGRFSGRQFSNSRSEMNVSTLELGDSALYLCASSLVATTDTQYFGPGTRLTVL.